This T cell receptor beta chain was recovered during a study of early T cells in non-severe SARS-CoV-2 infection. TCRdb analysed the 5' RACE reads with MiXCR anew, one entry per CDR3 protein. This table holds about 64,000 distinct CDR3 sequences, around 4.7% found once. This clonotype was counted many times. The ends were cut back, 2 bases at V and 0 bases at J, with 14 bases in the middle. This CDR3 spans 17 amino acids. CDR1 and CDR2 (germline): LGHNA, YNFKEQ. The source is an adult who was a healthcare worker with PCR-confirmed SARS-CoV-2 infection or an uninfected control (not recorded which). The chain employs TRBV4-2 and TRBJ2-1; D ambiguous. Specimen: whole blood. The CDR3: CASSQSLPGSSYNEQFF. The CDR3 nucleotides read TGTGCCAGCAGCCAATCCCTTCCCGGCAGCTCCTACAATGAGCAGTTCTTC.